This T cell receptor (beta chain) appears in the sequencing data of a study of Graves' ophthalmopathy and Graves' hyperthyroidism. Study-wide context: Samples of peripheral blood were obtained at initial diagnosis, prior to treatment of any kind. Findings and limits, study-wide: The model flagged ophthalmopathy progression at 55% to 71% sensitivity and 72% to 75% specificity.

Investigators amplified TCR beta CDR3 regions from RNA transcripts. HTBI primers were used in a first-round RT-PCR, which preceded a second-round multiplex PCR. Using its own MiXCR run on the multiplex PCR reads, TCRdb lists one record per CDR3 protein. Of hundreds of thousands of distinct CDR3 sequences in the sample, 40% to 50% were seen once. Ineligible for inclusion were patients with other autoimmune diseases, uncontrolled infections, pregnancy or lactation. There are a few counts of this clonotype. Its target is unknown. CDR3 length equals 12 residues. With 6 bases removed from V and 11 bases from J, the gap between germline ends came to 16 bases.

J is TRBJ1-1 and V is TRBV12-3 or TRBV12-4, with D possibly TRBD1 on 6 matching bases. This clonotype was sampled from an adult man with Graves' ophthalmopathy. The sequenced sample was peripheral blood. The CDR3 loop reads CASSQGGGFAFF. The CDR3 nucleotides read TGTGCCAGCAGCCAAGGGGGTGGCTTCGCTTTCTTT.